The clone carrying this TCR beta chain was seen a handful of times. As yet, its antigen is unknown. This entry is derived from a study of identical twins. Whole-study results and caveats: Cross-sectional statistics underpinned the conclusions; the same donors were not followed. Because invariant MAIT and iNKT cells could be present, zero-insertion analyses could be partly confounded.

TCRdb processed the 5' RACE reads anew with MiXCR; each CDR3 protein has one entry. The sample has more than 1.5 million distinct CDR3 sequences; around a third are singletons. Sequencing was carried out using cord blood. This TCR came from a newborn girl in good health.

The CDR3 DNA reads TGTGCCAGCAGCTTAGATAGTTACATTCAGTACTTC. Encoded protein: CASSLDSYIQYF. The chain links TRBV7-2 to TRBJ2-4; D not resolved. V was pared by 1 base and J by 8 bases, with 6 bases between. Germline CDR1 SGHTA, CDR2 FQGNSA. CDR3 length: 12 residues.